The 21 T cell receptor beta chains reported below all come from one sample, sequenced in a study of T cells in Graves' hyperthyroidism and ophthalmopathy (dated by TCRdb to about 2019). Libraries were constructed by multiplex PCR. This sample was sequenced with an Illumina HiSeq 2000. TCR beta CDR3 regions were amplified from RNA transcripts. A first-round RT-PCR of the TCR CDR3 used the HTBI primer set with the Qiagen OneStep RT-PCR kit. The raw public reads went through TCRdb reprocessing: fastp at Q25, MiXCR clone calling, in-frame beta chains kept. One record per CDR3 amino acid sequence lists the most common genes and DNA. Within this sample are under 350,000 distinct CDR3 sequences, with around 20% of them counted one time only. In total, the top ten clones hold under 55% of the sample. The sequenced material came from blood. The receptors were sampled from a woman aged 45-60 years with Graves' hyperthyroidism.

Details on this clonotype: A read error is possible here, since a much larger clone lies one base away. The V gene is TRBV28, the J gene TRBJ1-2; D unclear. Germline V gene lookup returns CDR1 MDHEN and CDR2 SYDVKM. V shed 5 bases and J shed 4 bases, with 11 bases lying between them. The CDR3 has 13 residues. CDR3 nucleotide sequence: TGTGCCAGCAGTAACGACGGACCCTATGGCTACACCTTC. Protein product: CASSNDGPYGYTF.

This clonotype showed up just once. The V and J genes are TRBV18 and TRBJ1-3; D not certain. Germline CDR1 is KGHSH and CDR2 is LQKENI. The germline V and J ends were trimmed by 2 bases and 3 bases, with 8 bases remaining between them. CDR3 size: 14 residues. The DNA of the CDR3 is TGTGCCAGCTCACCAGAGGGATTTGGAAACACCATATATTTT. Amino acids: CASSPEGFGNTIYF.

This clonotype has at least ten counts. The chain couples TRBV6-1 to TRBJ2-1; D may correspond to TRBD1 or TRBD2 (5 bases each). V was cut by 4 bases and J by 8 bases, with 27 bases left in between. The CDR3 totals 18 residues. Germline CDR1 is MNHNS and CDR2 is SASEGT. CDR3 amino acids: CASSAKALSGTPYDEQFF. The DNA of the CDR3 is TGTGCCAGCAGTGCAAAGGCTTTATCAGGGACGCCCTATGATGAGCAGTTCTTC.

This clonotype has at least ten counts. CDR3 coding DNA: TGCGCCAGCAGGACCGGGACAGGGGATGGCTACACCTTC. This sequence encodes CASRTGTGDGYTF. The chain uses TRBV5-1 and TRBJ1-2; 10 nucleotides match TRBD1. The CDR3 sequence is 13 residues long. J lost 6 bases, V lost 5 bases, and 4 bases had no gene match. Germline CDR1 reads SGHRS; CDR2 reads YFSETQ.

This sequence joins TRBV6-1 and TRBJ2-1, with TRBD2 matching 8 bases. Germline assignment: CDR1 MNHNS and CDR2 SASEGT. Trimming took 5 bases from V and 2 from J; bases not matched to a gene: 5. CDR3 length equals 15 residues. The CDR3 region has the DNA TGTGCCAGCAGTCTTACTAGCGGCCCCTACAATGAGCAGTTCTTC. Translating gives CASSLTSGPYNEQFF.

This clonotype was seen many times. The gene calls are TRBV6-1 and TRBJ2-1, with 12 bases fitting TRBD1. Germline-derived CDR1 and CDR2 are MNHNS and SASEGT. The CDR3 has 15 residues. With V trimmed by 6 bases and J by 9 bases, 9 bases remained unmatched. The CDR3 DNA is TGTGCCAGCAGGACGGGACAGGGGGCCCTTGGTGAGCAGTTCTTC. Its translation: CASRTGQGALGEQFF.

As concerns this clonotype: This may be a read error, as it is one base from a much larger clone. Lacking the conserved final phenylalanine or tryptophan, this CDR3 likely reflects a read error. This chain connects TRBV28 to TRBJ2-7, with D possibly being TRBD2 (5 bases). CDR3 size: 14 residues. V lost 6 bases and J lost 1, with 13 bases in between. CDR1 MDHEN and CDR2 SYDVKM come from the germline V gene. The CDR3 DNA follows: TGTGCCAGCAGAAGAGGAGGAGAGTCCTACGAGCAGTACCTC. Its protein is CASRRGGESYEQYL.

This clonotype came up many times. Its ends do not fully match the called genes, so a read error is possible. J is TRBJ2-2 and V is TRBV2, with D hard to call. CDR3 length: 13 residues. In germline, CDR1 is SNHLY, CDR2 FYNNEI. CDR3 sequence: CASTKDGPGELFF. CDR3 coding DNA: TGTGCCAGCACCAAGGACGGTCCCGGCGAGCTGTTTTTT.

This sequence joins TRBV12-5 and TRBJ2-1, with 9 bases identical to TRBD1. V dropped 1 base and J dropped 5; count of bases not matched to a gene: 0. The CDR3 length is 14 residues. Per the germline V gene, CDR1 is LGHNT and CDR2 is FRNRAP. The CDR3 nucleotides are TGTGCTAGTGGTTTGGGGACAGGGGACAATGAGCAGTTCTTC. Protein product: CASGLGTGDNEQFF.

The V gene is TRBV7-9, the J gene TRBJ2-7; TRBD1 aligns across 9 bases. This CDR3 has 16 amino acids. Per the germline V gene, CDR1 is SEHNR and CDR2 is FQNEAQ (reference sequence). The V gene end was trimmed by 1 base and the J gene end by 5 bases; junction bases not matched to a gene: 9. As DNA, the CDR3 is TGTGCCAGCAGCTTAGTGGGACAGGGCAGTTTGAACGAGCAGTACTTC. This sequence encodes CASSLVGQGSLNEQYF.

The CDR3: CASSLGVNQNEKLFF. CDR3 DNA: TGTGCCAGCAGCTTGGGTGTTAACCAAAATGAAAAACTGTTTTTT. The chain carries TRBV5-4 and TRBJ1-4; unclear D gene. Between the trimmed V and J ends, which lost 0 bases and 5 bases, there was a span of 11 bases. The CDR3 is 15 amino acids. From germline, CDR1 is SGHNT and CDR2 YYREEE (reference sequence).

The chain couples TRBV11-1 to TRBJ2-1; 12 positions agree with TRBD2. Per the germline V gene, CDR1 is SGHAT and CDR2 is FQDESV (reference sequence). V lost 5 bases to trimming and J lost 7 bases; unmatched junction nucleotides: 6. This CDR3 spans 15 amino acids. CDR3 sequence reads: CASSLGLAGMNEQFF. CDR3 DNA: TGTGCCAGCAGCCTCGGACTAGCGGGAATGAATGAGCAGTTCTTC.

This clonotype came up a few times. The chain carries TRBV5-1 and TRBJ2-3; 9 bases fit TRBD1. V was clipped by 0 bases and J by 6 bases; unmatched bases: 14. CDR3 length: 18 amino acids. Per germline, CDR1 SGHRS and CDR2 YFSETQ. CDR3 protein: CASSLAPRRGQGPDTQYF. As DNA, the CDR3 is TGCGCCAGCAGCTTGGCTCCCCGTCGGGGACAGGGTCCCGATACGCAGTATTTT.

V and J are TRBV7-2 and TRBJ1-2; D gene uncertain. With 5 bases removed from V and 2 bases from J, the gap between germline ends came to 9 bases. The CDR3 totals 13 residues. CDR1 is SGHTA and CDR2 is FQGNSA in the germline V gene. The CDR3 loop is CASSHRTNYGYTF. The CDR3 DNA sequence: TGTGCCAGCAGCCACCGCACCAACTATGGCTACACCTTC.

The chain has TRBV12-3 or TRBV12-4 and TRBJ1-2; D is undetermined. This CDR3 comprises 13 residues. V lost 7 bases to trimming and J lost 8 bases, with 17 bases between them. The DNA for the CDR3 is TGTGCCAGCATCAGGCAGGATATTTTCGGCTACACCTTC. As protein: CASIRQDIFGYTF.

The chain employs TRBV20-1 and TRBJ2-1, with D possibly TRBD1 on 6 matching bases. Germline V gene sequence: CDR1 DFQATT, CDR2 SNEGSKA (reference sequence). CDR3 size: 12 residues. The CDR3 sequence is CIGQSTYNEQFF. In nucleotides, the CDR3 is TGCATTGGACAGTCAACCTACAATGAGCAGTTCTTC.

This clonotype was counted many times. The chain links TRBV10-3 to TRBJ2-7; TRBD1 or TRBD2 may be the D gene (5 bases each). Germline CDR1 and CDR2: ENHRY and SYGVKD. Trimming pared 0 bases from V and 4 bases from J, leaving 7 bases between. The CDR3 contains 13 residues. The DNA of the CDR3 is TGTGCCATCAGTGAGTCTTGGGGGTACGAGCAGTACTTC. Translated, it gives CAISESWGYEQYF.

This rearrangement joins TRBV10-3 to TRBJ1-2, with TRBD1 matching 11 bases. The germline V gene has CDR1 ENHRY and CDR2 SYGVKD. This CDR3 spans 13 amino acids. Unmatched junction bases numbered 8, after V lost 9 bases and J lost 8 bases. The CDR3: CAMTGTGGGGYTF. In DNA form, the CDR3 reads TGTGCCATGACCGGGACAGGGGGTGGCGGCTACACCTTC.

This chain joins TRBV9 and TRBJ2-4; 9 nucleotides align to TRBD2. Germline values: CDR1 SGDLS, CDR2 YYNGEE. The V and J ends lost 3 bases and 4 bases, in that order; junction bases with no gene match: 11. The CDR3 length is 17 residues. CDR3 residues: CASSAPREAGGKNIQYF. DNA of the CDR3: TGTGCCAGCAGCGCCCCGAGGGAAGCGGGGGGTAAAAACATTCAGTACTTC.

The gene calls are TRBV6-1 and TRBJ1-2; tentatively, D is TRBD1 (6 bases). Trimming shortened V by 6 bases and J by 9 bases, and 14 bases separated the two germline ends. The CDR3 is 12 residues long. CDR1 and CDR2 (germline): MNHNS, SASEGT. The CDR3 sequence is CASSGTYESYTF. The CDR3 nucleotides read TGTGCCAGCAGCGGGACATACGAGAGCTACACCTTC.

Many counts were recorded for this clonotype. This chain joins TRBV11-3 and TRBJ1-1; the match to TRBD1 covers 7 bases. Germline CDR1 is SGHNT and CDR2 is YENEEA. V was pared by 5 bases and J by 8 bases, with 2 bases of the junction left unmatched. CDR3 length equals 11 residues. The CDR3 DNA is TGTGCCAGCAGCCTACAGGGGGAAGCTTTCTTT. The encoded protein is CASSLQGEAFF.